Listed here are 30 T cell receptor beta chains from one sample, sequenced in a study of T cell changes during pregnancy in multiple sclerosis. Profiling relied on immunoSEQ multiplex PCR, and the TCRdb table lists in-frame clones only, not all of them. The repertoire has 90,000 to 100,000 clones, under 95% of them found once; the top ten carry over 1.5%. This sample comprised peripheral blood, obtained in the first trimester of pregnancy. The source is a female donor with multiple sclerosis, enrolled in a pregnancy study.

The chain combines TRBV4-1 with TRBJ2-7; D gene ambiguous. The CDR3 is made up of 15 amino acids. Looked up from germline, CDR1 is MGHRA and CDR2 is YSYEKL. Trimming removed 1 base at V and 5 bases at J, with 15 bases between. DNA of the CDR3: TGCGCCAGCAGCCAAGTGGCTGCACCTGCCCACGAGCAGTACTTC. Amino acid sequence: CASSQVAAPAHEQYF.

The chain uses TRBV30 and TRBJ1-2; maybe TRBD1 (6 bases). The germline CDR1 and CDR2 sequences are GTSNPN and SVGIG (reference sequence). The CDR3 is 10 residues long. V shed 3 bases and J shed 14 bases, with 13 bases lying between them. CDR3 protein: CAWSPTGPTF. The CDR3, as DNA: TGTGCCTGGAGCCCGACAGGACCGACCTTC.

The chain carries TRBV7-2 and TRBJ1-3; D is uncertain. Germline V CDR1 and CDR2: SGHTA, FQGNSA. Trimming took 2 bases from V and 4 from J, leaving 6 bases between them. CDR3 length: 13 residues. The CDR3 protein is CASSLFLGNTIYF. CDR3 nucleotides: TGTGCCAGCAGCTTATTTCTAGGAAACACCATATATTTT.

The V and J genes are TRBV7-9 and TRBJ2-4; TRBD2 matches at 11 bases. The germline gives CDR1 SEHNR, CDR2 FQNEAQ (reference sequence). This CDR3 has 16 residues. The V segment lost 3 bases and the J segment 3 bases; nucleotides outside the gene matches: 4. CDR3 nucleotides: TGTGCCAGCAGCTTCGGGACTAGCGGACTCAAAAACATTCAGTACTTC. This codes for CASSFGTSGLKNIQYF.

In its sample, this clone was seen once. The J gene is TRBJ1-1, the V gene TRBV7-9, with 7 bases matching TRBD1. V dropped 5 bases and J dropped 4; count of bases not matched to a gene: 13. The CDR3 is made up of 16 amino acids. Per germline, CDR1 SEHNR and CDR2 FQNEAQ (reference sequence). CDR3 sequence (DNA): TGTGCCAGCAGCACAAATGACAGGGTTCTGTCCACTGAAGCTTTCTTT. It codes for CASSTNDRVLSTEAFF.

The V call is TRBV19, the J call TRBJ2-1; D is ambiguous. In germline, CDR1 is LNHDA, CDR2 SQIVND (reference sequence). V lost 4 bases and J 5 bases, leaving 6 bases between the germline ends. The CDR3 consists of 12 residues. In DNA, the CDR3 is TGTGCCAGTAGTAGTTATAACAATGAGCAGTTCTTC. This translates into CASSSYNNEQFF.

The chain carries TRBV5-1 and TRBJ2-1, with a weak D call TRBD2 (5 bases). Between the trimmed V and J ends, which lost 4 bases and 4 bases, there was a span of 15 bases. The CDR3 totals 15 residues. Germline CDR1 and CDR2: SGHRS and YFSETQ. For the CDR3, the DNA is TGCGCCAGCAGCCGGACCAGAGGGCCTTACAATGAGCAGTTCTTC. The encoded protein is CASSRTRGPYNEQFF.

This chain links TRBV7-9 with TRBJ1-2, with D possibly being TRBD1 (5 bases). CDR3 length: 15 residues. V was shortened by 0 bases and J by 4 bases, with 12 bases between the two germline ends. Germline V gives CDR1 SEHNR, CDR2 FQNEAQ (reference sequence). CDR3 bases: TGTGCCAGCAGCTTAGCAGGGGCCTCGCCCTATGGCTACACCTTC. The encoded protein is CASSLAGASPYGYTF.

The V and J genes are TRBV25-1 and TRBJ1-2, with 8 bases aligning to TRBD1. V dropped 5 bases and J dropped 6; count of bases not matched to a gene: 11. The CDR3 is made up of 15 amino acids. The germline V gene encodes CDR1 MGHDK and CDR2 SYGVNS. The CDR3 sequence is CASSSNPQGAHGYTF. As DNA, the CDR3 is TGTGCCAGCAGTTCAAACCCCCAGGGGGCTCATGGCTACACCTTC.

This sequence joins TRBV9 and TRBJ1-1; perhaps TRBD1 as D (5 bases). The germline V gene has CDR1 SGDLS and CDR2 YYNGEE. The CDR3 is made up of 15 amino acids. V was trimmed by 0 bases and J by 4 bases, leaving 13 bases between them. The CDR3 region has the DNA TGTGCCAGCAGCGTAGTGTTGGGGCAAGGCACTGAAGCTTTCTTT. Its translation is CASSVVLGQGTEAFF.

The rearrangement links TRBV5-1 to TRBJ2-2, with TRBD1 matching 7 bases. The CDR3 contains 15 residues. V lost 5 bases to trimming and J lost 2 bases; unmatched junction nucleotides: 6. Germline CDR1 reads SGHRS; CDR2 reads YFSETQ. CDR3 loop: CASRGTEVNTGELFF. The CDR3 nucleotides are TGCGCCAGCAGAGGGACAGAAGTAAACACCGGGGAGCTGTTTTTT.

The CDR3 nucleotides are TGCGCCAGCAGCTTGTCCCCCGCCGGGGAGCTGTTTTTT. Translated, it gives CASSLSPAGELFF. The chain carries TRBV5-1 and TRBJ2-2; no firm D call. This CDR3 contains 13 residues. Trimming took off 1 base at V and 6 bases at J, with 7 bases between the two ends. Germline CDR1 SGHRS, CDR2 YFSETQ.

This chain connects TRBV9 to TRBJ2-1, with a weak D call TRBD2 (6 bases). Trimming left V 3 bases short and J 0 bases short, with 19 bases between. Germline-derived CDR1 and CDR2 are SGDLS and YYNGEE. This CDR3 contains 18 residues. The CDR3 is CASSANPASASSYNEQFF. The CDR3 nucleotides are TGTGCCAGCAGCGCAAACCCCGCTAGCGCGAGCTCCTACAATGAGCAGTTCTTC.

This clone was seen a single time. This chain links TRBV29-1 with TRBJ2-5, with TRBD1 identical over 8 bases. V lost 4 bases, J lost 5 bases, and 3 bases stayed unmatched. The CDR3 is made up of 12 amino acids. Per the germline V gene, CDR1 is SQVTM and CDR2 is ANQGSEA. DNA for the CDR3: TGCAGCGTTGTCCAGGGGGCGGAGACCCAGTACTTC. It is translated as CSVVQGAETQYF.

This chain connects TRBV6-5 to TRBJ2-1; TRBD1 might be the D (6 bases). The V end was cut by 4 bases, the J end by 3 bases, with 16 bases between. The CDR3 consists of 16 residues. From germline, CDR1 is MNHEY and CDR2 SVGAGI. The CDR3 spells CASSSPGTSIYNEQFF. The CDR3 DNA sequence: TGTGCCAGCAGTTCCCCCGGGACATCCATCTACAATGAGCAGTTCTTC.

The chain carries TRBV18 and TRBJ2-1, with TRBD2 matching over 9 bases. The CDR3 covers 16 residues. From germline, CDR1 is KGHSH and CDR2 LQKENI. V was pared by 3 bases and J by 6 bases, with 9 bases of the junction left unmatched. CDR3 loop: CASSPRLADPPNEQFF. The CDR3 DNA reads TGTGCCAGCTCACCCCGACTAGCGGATCCCCCCAATGAGCAGTTCTTC.

This sequence joins TRBV19 and TRBJ2-1; 9 bases align to TRBD2. Germline-derived CDR1 and CDR2 are LNHDA and SQIVND (reference sequence). Germline trimming cut 7 bases from V and 6 bases from J; bases unmatched to any gene: 7. The CDR3 extends over 14 amino acids. CDR3 residues: CASNRPGLANEQFF. The CDR3 region has the DNA TGTGCCAGTAACCGGCCGGGACTAGCCAATGAGCAGTTCTTC. Based on the CDR3 plus reference TRBV19 and TRBJ2-1, the full variable domain is DGGITQSPKYLFRKEGQNVTLSCEQNLNHDAMYWYRQDPGQGLRLIYYSQIVNDFQKGDIAEGYSVSREKKESFPLTVTSAQKNPTAFYLCASNRPGLANEQFFGPGTRLTVL.

The chain employs TRBV19 and TRBJ2-4; D ambiguous. The V gene's germline CDR1 is LNHDA and CDR2 SQIVND (reference sequence). V lost 9 bases to trimming and J lost 0 bases, with 9 bases between them. The CDR3 consists of 13 residues. CDR3 sequence reads: CASSTLAKNIQYF. The DNA of the CDR3 is TGTGCCAGCTCAACTCTAGCCAAAAACATTCAGTACTTC.

This sequence joins TRBV6-6 and TRBJ1-1; D ambiguous. The V end was cut by 3 bases, the J end by 6 bases, with 8 bases between. There are 12 residues in the CDR3. Germline assignment: CDR1 MNHNY and CDR2 SVGAGI (reference sequence). The CDR3 loop is CASSYSTPEAFF. CDR3 sequence (DNA): TGTGCCAGCAGTTATTCTACCCCTGAAGCTTTCTTT.

The V and J genes are TRBV27 and TRBJ2-5; TRBD2 matches at 7 bases. Germline CDR1 is MNHEY and CDR2 is SMNVEV (reference sequence). After removal of 4 bases from V and 1 base from J, the junction contained 3 bases not matched to a gene. This CDR3 is built from 14 residues. The CDR3 sequence: CASSSGLTQETQYF. For the CDR3, the DNA is TGTGCCAGCAGTTCGGGACTAACCCAAGAGACCCAGTACTTC.

The chain links TRBV9 to TRBJ2-3, with unresolved D. V was cut by 4 bases and J by 6 bases, with 9 bases left in between. The CDR3 is 12 residues long. Germline CDR1 and CDR2: SGDLS and YYNGEE. The DNA for the CDR3 is TGTGCCAGCAGCTTACGCGAGGATACGCAGTATTTT. This sequence encodes CASSLREDTQYF. The variable domain in full, with the rest retrieved from reference TRBV9 and TRBJ2-3, is DSGVTQTPKHLITATGQRVTLRCSPRSGDLSVYWYQQSLDQGLQFLIQYYNGEERAKGNILERFSAQQFPDLHSELNLSSLELGDSALYFCASSLREDTQYFGPGTRLTVL.

The chain combines TRBV7-2 with TRBJ2-7; the match to TRBD2 covers 7 bases. Germline CDR1 is SGHTA and CDR2 is FQGNSA. CDR3 length: 13 amino acids. Losses at the gene ends were 4 bases for V and 5 bases for J; bases not matched to a gene: 5. DNA for the CDR3: TGTGCCAGCAGCTGGGGGGGAGGAGACGAGCAGTACTTC. This sequence encodes CASSWGGGDEQYF.

The genes are TRBV18 and TRBJ2-2, with TRBD2 identical over 7 bases. This CDR3 is 16 amino acids long. Germline CDR1 is KGHSH and CDR2 is LQKENI. V was pared by 0 bases and J by 5 bases, with 6 bases of the junction left unmatched. The CDR3 here is CASSPPGGTITGELFF. As DNA, the CDR3 is TGTGCCAGCTCACCACCGGGCGGGACTATAACCGGGGAGCTGTTTTTT.

The chain combines TRBV28 with TRBJ2-3; D call uncertain. V gave up 6 bases and J gave up 2 bases, with 6 bases separating them. Germline values: CDR1 MDHEN, CDR2 SYDVKM. The CDR3 covers 12 residues. CDR3 sequence (DNA): TGTGCCAGCAGCCCATTCACAGATACGCAGTATTTT. As protein: CASSPFTDTQYF.

This sequence joins TRBV6-4 and TRBJ2-2, with 11 positions matching TRBD2. V trimming: 0 bases; J trimming: 1 base; junction bases outside the gene matches: 4. Germline values: CDR1 MRHNA, CDR2 SNTAGT. There are 18 residues in the CDR3. CDR3 amino acids: CASSDSGGLAENTGELFF. CDR3 nucleotide sequence: TGTGCCAGCAGTGACTCGGGGGGACTAGCGGAGAACACCGGGGAGCTGTTTTTT.

The J gene is TRBJ1-3, the V gene TRBV28, with D hard to call. Per germline, CDR1 MDHEN and CDR2 SYDVKM. The CDR3 has 14 amino acids. The V gene lost 5 bases and the J gene lost 4 bases, with 12 bases spanning the gap. The CDR3 region is CASSTSIEGNTIYF. CDR3 nucleotide sequence: TGTGCCAGCAGTACCTCCATTGAGGGAAACACCATATATTTT.

This clone was seen more than once but under ten times. The chain has TRBV10-3 and TRBJ2-3; the match to TRBD2 covers 13 bases. Looked up from germline, CDR1 is ENHRY and CDR2 is SYGVKD. Germline trimming cut 11 bases from V and 6 bases from J; bases unmatched to any gene: 11. The CDR3 covers 15 residues. The CDR3 region is CASMGTSGKLDTQYF. Here the CDR3 DNA reads TGTGCCTCCATGGGGACTAGCGGGAAACTTGATACGCAGTATTTT.

This clone was picked up a small number of times. The V gene is TRBV6-5, the J gene TRBJ1-5, with D perhaps TRBD1 (6 bases). Germline V gene lookup returns CDR1 MNHEY and CDR2 SVGAGI. The germline V and J ends were trimmed by 6 bases and 6 bases, with 15 bases remaining between them. The CDR3 contains 14 residues. CDR3 coding DNA: TGTGCCAGCAGGGCCGACAGGTCGTTTCAGCCCCAGCATTTT. Protein: CASRADRSFQPQHF.

V usage is TRBV13 and J usage is TRBJ2-5; the match to TRBD2 covers 9 bases. The J segment lost 1 base and the V segment lost 5 bases, leaving 5 bases of the junction unmatched. Germline CDR1 is PRHDT and CDR2 is FYEKMQ (reference sequence). The CDR3 covers 15 residues. CDR3 sequence reads: CASSAGGGSQETQYF. As DNA, the CDR3 is TGTGCCAGCAGCGCGGGAGGGGGTAGCCAAGAGACCCAGTACTTC.

This clone was observed once. The genes are TRBV7-3 and TRBJ2-1, with D maybe TRBD2 (6 bases). Trimming stripped 2 bases from V and 1 base from J, with 6 bases between. The CDR3 is made up of 14 amino acids. Germline CDR1 SGHTA, CDR2 FQGTGA. The CDR3 reads CASSLAGSYNEQFF. The DNA of the CDR3 is TGTGCCAGCAGCTTAGCGGGGTCCTACAATGAGCAGTTCTTC.